This T cell receptor beta chain was retrieved from a study of blood T cells in healthy people across ages. Combining a sample-barcoded 5' primer with a J-beta primer mix, a second PCR ran for roughly 7 to 11 cycles. Each CDR3 protein is one row after TCRdb ran MiXCR on the 5' RACE reads. The data show over a million distinct CDR3 sequences, 40% to 50% seen once. The length of the CDR3 is 14 residues. The ends were cut back, 0 bases at V and 4 bases at J, with 10 bases in the middle. Germline V gene sequence: CDR1 SGHDT, CDR2 YYEEEE. Peripheral blood samples of roughly 9.8 milliliters were drawn from each donor.

Source material: blood. The chain links TRBV5-6 to TRBJ1-2; no reliable D call. The TCR originated in a woman aged 18-35 years in good health. The CDR3 loop is CASSLELNPYGYTF. The CDR3 nucleotides are TGTGCCAGCAGCTTGGAGTTAAACCCCTATGGCTACACCTTC.